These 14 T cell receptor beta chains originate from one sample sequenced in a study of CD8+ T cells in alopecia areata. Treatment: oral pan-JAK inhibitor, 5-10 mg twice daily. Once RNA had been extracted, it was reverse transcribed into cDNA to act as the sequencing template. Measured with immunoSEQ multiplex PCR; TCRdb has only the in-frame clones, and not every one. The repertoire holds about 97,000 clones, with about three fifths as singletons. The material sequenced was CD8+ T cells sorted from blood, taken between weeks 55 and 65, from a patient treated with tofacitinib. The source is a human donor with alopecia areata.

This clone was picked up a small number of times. In DNA form, the CDR3 reads TGTGCCAGCTCACTTCGGGCCCCAGCCTATGGCTACACCTTC. Amino acids: CASSLRAPAYGYTF. This sequence joins TRBV18 and TRBJ1-2; D is unclear. Germline V gene data show CDR1 as KGHSH and CDR2 as LQKENI. With 4 bases removed from V and 4 bases from J, the gap between germline ends came to 13 bases. This CDR3 has 14 residues.

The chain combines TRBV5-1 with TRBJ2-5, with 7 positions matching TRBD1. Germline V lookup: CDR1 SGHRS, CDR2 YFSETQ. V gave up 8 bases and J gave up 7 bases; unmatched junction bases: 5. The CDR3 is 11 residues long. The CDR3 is CASTGDGTQYF. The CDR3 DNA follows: TGCGCCAGTACAGGGGACGGGACCCAGTACTTC.

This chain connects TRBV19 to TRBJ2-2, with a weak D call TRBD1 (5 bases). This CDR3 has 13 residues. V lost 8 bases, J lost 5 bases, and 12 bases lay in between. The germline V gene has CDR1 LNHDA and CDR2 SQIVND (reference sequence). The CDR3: CASPSGRTGELFF. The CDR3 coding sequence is TGTGCCAGTCCTTCAGGGCGAACCGGGGAGCTGTTTTTT. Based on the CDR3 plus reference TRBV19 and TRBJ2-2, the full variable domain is DGGITQSPKYLFRKEGQNVTLSCEQNLNHDAMYWYRQDPGQGLRLIYYSQIVNDFQKGDIAEGYSVSREKKESFPLTVTSAQKNPTAFYLCASPSGRTGELFFGEGSRLTVL.

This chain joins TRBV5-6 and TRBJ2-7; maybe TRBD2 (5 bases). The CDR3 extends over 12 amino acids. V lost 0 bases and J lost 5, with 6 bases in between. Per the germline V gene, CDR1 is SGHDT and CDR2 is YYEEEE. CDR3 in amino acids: CASSLAGDEQYF. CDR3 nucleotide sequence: TGTGCCAGCAGCTTGGCCGGGGACGAGCAGTACTTC.

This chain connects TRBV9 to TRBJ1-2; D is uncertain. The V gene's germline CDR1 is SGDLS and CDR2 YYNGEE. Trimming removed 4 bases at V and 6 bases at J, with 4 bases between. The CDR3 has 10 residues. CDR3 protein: CASSNNGYTF. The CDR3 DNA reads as TGTGCCAGCAGCAACAATGGCTACACCTTC.

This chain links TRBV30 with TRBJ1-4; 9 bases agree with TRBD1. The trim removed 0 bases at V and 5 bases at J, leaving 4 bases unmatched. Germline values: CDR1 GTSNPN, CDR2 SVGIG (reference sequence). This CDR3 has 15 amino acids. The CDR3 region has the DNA TGTGCCTGGAGTGTAACCGGGACAGGGAATGAAAAACTGTTTTTT. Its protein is CAWSVTGTGNEKLFF. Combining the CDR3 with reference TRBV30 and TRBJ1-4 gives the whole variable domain SQTIHQWPATLVQPVGSPLSLECTVEGTSNPNLYWYRQAAGRGLQLLFYSVGIGQISSEVPQNLSASRPQDRQFILSSKKLLLSDSGFYLCAWSVTGTGNEKLFFGSGTQLSVL.

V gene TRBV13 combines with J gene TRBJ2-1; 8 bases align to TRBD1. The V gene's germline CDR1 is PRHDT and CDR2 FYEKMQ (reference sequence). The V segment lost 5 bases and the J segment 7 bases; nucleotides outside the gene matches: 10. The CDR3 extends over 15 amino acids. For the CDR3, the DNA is TGTGCCAGCAGCCCAGAGGACAGGGCGGAAAATGAGCAGTTCTTC. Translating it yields CASSPEDRAENEQFF.

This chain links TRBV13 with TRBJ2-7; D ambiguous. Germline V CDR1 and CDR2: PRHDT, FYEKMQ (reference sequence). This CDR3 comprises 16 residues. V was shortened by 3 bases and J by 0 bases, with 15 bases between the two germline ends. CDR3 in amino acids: CASSFAQQGPSYEQYF. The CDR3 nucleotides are TGTGCCAGCAGCTTTGCCCAGCAAGGGCCCTCCTACGAGCAGTACTTC.

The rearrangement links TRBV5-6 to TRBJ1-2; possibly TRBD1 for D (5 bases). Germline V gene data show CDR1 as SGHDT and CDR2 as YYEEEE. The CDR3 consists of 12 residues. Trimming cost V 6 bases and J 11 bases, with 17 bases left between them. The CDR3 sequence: CASTAGRPGYTF. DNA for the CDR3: TGTGCCAGCACCGCGGGACGCCCCGGGTACACCTTC.

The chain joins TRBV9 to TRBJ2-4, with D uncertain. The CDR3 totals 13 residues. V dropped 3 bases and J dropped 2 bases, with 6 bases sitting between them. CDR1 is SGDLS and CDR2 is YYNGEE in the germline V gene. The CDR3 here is CASSASTKNIQYF. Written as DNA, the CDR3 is TGTGCCAGCAGCGCGAGCACCAAAAACATTCAGTACTTC.

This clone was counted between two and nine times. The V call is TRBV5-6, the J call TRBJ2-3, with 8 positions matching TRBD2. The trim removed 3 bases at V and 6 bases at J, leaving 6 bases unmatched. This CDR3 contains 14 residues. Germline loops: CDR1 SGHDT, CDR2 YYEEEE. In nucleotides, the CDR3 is TGTGCCAGCAGCTCGGGACTAGATTTGGATACGCAGTATTTT. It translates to CASSSGLDLDTQYF.

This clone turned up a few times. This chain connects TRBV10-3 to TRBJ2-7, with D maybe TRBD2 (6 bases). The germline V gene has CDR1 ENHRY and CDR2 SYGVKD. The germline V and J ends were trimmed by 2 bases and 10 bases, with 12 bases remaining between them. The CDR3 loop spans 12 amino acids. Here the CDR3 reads CAISEPAGLQYF. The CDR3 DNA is TGTGCCATCAGTGAGCCCGCGGGATTACAGTACTTC.

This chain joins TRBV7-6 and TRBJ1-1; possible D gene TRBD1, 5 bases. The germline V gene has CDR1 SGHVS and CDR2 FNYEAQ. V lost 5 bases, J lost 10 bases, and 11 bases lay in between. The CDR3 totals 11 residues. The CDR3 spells CASSQGEGAFF. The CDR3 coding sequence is TGTGCCAGCAGCCAGGGAGAAGGAGCTTTCTTT.

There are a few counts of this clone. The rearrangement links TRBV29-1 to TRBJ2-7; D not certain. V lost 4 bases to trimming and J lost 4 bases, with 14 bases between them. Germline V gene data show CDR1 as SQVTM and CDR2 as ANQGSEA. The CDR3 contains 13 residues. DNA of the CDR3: TGCAGCGTTGCCTACAGAGATGAATACGAGCAGTACTTC. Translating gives CSVAYRDEYEQYF.